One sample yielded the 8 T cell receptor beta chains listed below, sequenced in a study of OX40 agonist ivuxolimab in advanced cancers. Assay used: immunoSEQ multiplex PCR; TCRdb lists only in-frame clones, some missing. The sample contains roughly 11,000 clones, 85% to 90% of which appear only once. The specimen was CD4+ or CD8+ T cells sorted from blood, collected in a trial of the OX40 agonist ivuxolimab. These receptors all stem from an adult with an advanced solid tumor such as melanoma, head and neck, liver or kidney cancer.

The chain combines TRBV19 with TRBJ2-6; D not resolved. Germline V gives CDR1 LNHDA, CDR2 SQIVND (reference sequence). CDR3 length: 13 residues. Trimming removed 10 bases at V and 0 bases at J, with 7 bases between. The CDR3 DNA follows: TGTGCCACAAGAAACTCTGGGGCCAACGTCCTGACTTTC. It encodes CATRNSGANVLTF.

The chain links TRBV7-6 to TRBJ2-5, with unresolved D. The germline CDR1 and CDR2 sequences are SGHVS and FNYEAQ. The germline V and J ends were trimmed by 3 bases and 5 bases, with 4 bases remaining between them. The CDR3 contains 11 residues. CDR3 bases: TGTGCCAGCAGCTTGTCGGAGACCCAGTACTTC. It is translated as CASSLSETQYF.

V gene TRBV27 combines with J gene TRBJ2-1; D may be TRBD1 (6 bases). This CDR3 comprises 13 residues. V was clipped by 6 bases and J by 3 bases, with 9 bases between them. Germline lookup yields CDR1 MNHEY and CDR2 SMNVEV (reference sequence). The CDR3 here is CASRDSVYNEQFF. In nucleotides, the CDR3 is TGTGCCAGCAGGGACAGCGTCTACAATGAGCAGTTCTTC.

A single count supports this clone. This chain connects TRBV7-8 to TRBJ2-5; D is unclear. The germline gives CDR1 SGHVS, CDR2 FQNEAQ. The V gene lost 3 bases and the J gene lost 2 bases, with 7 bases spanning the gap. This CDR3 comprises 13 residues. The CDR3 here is CASSFQEQETQYF. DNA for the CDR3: TGTGCCAGCAGCTTTCAAGAACAAGAGACCCAGTACTTC.

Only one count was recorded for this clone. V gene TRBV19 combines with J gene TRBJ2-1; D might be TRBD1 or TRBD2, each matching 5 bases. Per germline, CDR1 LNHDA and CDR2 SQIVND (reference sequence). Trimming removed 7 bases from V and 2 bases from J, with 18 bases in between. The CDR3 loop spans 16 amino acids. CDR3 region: CASTRPSGGPYNEQFF. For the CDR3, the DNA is TGTGCCAGTACCCGACCTAGTGGGGGTCCCTACAATGAGCAGTTCTTC. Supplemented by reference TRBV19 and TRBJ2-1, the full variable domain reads DGGITQSPKYLFRKEGQNVTLSCEQNLNHDAMYWYRQDPGQGLRLIYYSQIVNDFQKGDIAEGYSVSREKKESFPLTVTSAQKNPTAFYLCASTRPSGGPYNEQFFGPGTRLTVL.

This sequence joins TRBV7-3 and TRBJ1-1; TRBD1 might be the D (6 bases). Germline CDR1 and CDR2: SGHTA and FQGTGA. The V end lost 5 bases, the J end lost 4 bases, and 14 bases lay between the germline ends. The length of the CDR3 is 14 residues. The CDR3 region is CASSATEGGTEAFF. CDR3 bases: TGTGCCAGCAGCGCGACCGAGGGGGGCACTGAAGCTTTCTTT.

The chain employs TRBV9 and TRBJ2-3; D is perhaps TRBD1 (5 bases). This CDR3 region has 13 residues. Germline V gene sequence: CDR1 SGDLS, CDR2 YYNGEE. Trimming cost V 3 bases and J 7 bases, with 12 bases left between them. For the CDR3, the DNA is TGTGCCAGCAGCGACCAACAGGTTTATACGCAGTATTTT. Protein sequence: CASSDQQVYTQYF.

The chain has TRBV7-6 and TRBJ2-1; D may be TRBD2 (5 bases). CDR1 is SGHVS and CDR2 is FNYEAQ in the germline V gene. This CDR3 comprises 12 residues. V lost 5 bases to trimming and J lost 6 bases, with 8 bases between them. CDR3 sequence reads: CASSPEGNEQFF. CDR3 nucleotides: TGTGCCAGCAGCCCTGAGGGCAATGAGCAGTTCTTC.